This TCR beta chain was obtained from a study of somatic reversion in DOCK8 deficiency (dated by TCRdb to about 2020). For the wider study: The study compared T cell receptor beta repertoires of DOCK8-deficient patients, DOCK8-revertant patients and healthy volunteers. The study set out to investigate how, in DOCK8 deficiency, somatic reversion of pathogenic DOCK8 variants alters lymphocyte differentiation and function. The DOCK8-deficient patients included in the study had been described in earlier reports. What the research found in general, with its limitations: Whether whole blood or PBMCs served as the source material for each individual sample was not specified in the methods.

This clonotype was observed a handful of times. Its antigen is not yet known. Base qualities are not provided; no much larger clone lies one nucleotide away. V drops 0 bases and J drops 4 bases, leaving 16 bases in between. The CDR3 runs 17 residues from the cysteine to the phenylalanine. Just CDR3 DNA is preserved here, 51 bases in frame from base 1. CDR1 and CDR2, looked up from the germline V gene, are SGHVS and FNYEAQ. Libraries were constructed by multiplex PCR. Using EuroClonality-NGS primers, the TRB libraries were generated through a one-step amplicon PCR run on roughly 0.1 ug genomic DNA. TRB amplicons were sequenced on Illumina MiSeq instruments with 2 x 250 bp version 2 chemistry. In the authors' own workflow: Primary TRB sequence analysis and V(D)J annotation were performed with IMGT/HighV-QUEST. Repertoire diversity and composition were evaluated with VDJtools after nonfunctional clones were removed and downsampling was applied for comparisons between samples. The public reads were run again by TCRdb, first through fastp at Q25 and then through MiXCR, and only productive beta chains were kept. Rows are unified per CDR3 protein, each entry keeping the most common DNA and genes. The V and J calls and clone size come from TCRdb's table, not from the authors' own analysis. The sample records about 1,400 distinct CDR3 sequences, about 19% of which are singletons. The ten top clones hold 75% to 80% of the sample.

Genomic DNA for TCR repertoire analysis was extracted from whole blood samples or from PBMCs. Three DOCK8-revertant patients were sampled, some at multiple time points. Specimen: blood. Reading the label with the study, this specimen's cell subset or site is: DOCK8-deficient patient with somatic reversion. This chain joins TRBV7-6 to TRBJ2-1; no confident D gene assignment can be made. The receptor's source is a human donor with DOCK8 deficiency. The CDR3 reads CASSLARWKTQYNEQFF. The nucleotide sequence reads as follows: TGTGCCAGCAGCTTAGCGCGCTGGAAGACCCAATACAATGAGCAGTTCTTC. With the rest looked up from the reference TRBV7-6 and TRBJ2-1 genes rather than sequenced, the full variable domain is GAGVSQSPRYKVTKRGQDVALRCDPISGHVSLYWYRQALGQGPEFLTYFNYEAQQDKSGLPNDRFSAERPEGSISTLTIQRTEQRDSAMYRCASSLARWKTQYNEQFFGPGTRLTVL.